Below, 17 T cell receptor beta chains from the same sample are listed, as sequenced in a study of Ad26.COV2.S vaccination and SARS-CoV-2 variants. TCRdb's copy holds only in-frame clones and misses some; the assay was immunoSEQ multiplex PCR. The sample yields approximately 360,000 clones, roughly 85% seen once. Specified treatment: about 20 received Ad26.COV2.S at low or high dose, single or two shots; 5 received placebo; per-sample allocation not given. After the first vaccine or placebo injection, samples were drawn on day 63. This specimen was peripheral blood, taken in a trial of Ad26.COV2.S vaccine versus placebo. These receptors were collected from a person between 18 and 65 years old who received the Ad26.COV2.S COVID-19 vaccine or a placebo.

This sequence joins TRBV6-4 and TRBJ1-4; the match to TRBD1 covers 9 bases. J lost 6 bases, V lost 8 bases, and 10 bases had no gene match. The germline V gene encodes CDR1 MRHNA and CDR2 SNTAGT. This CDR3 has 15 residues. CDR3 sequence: CASGSTGGEYEKLFF. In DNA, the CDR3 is TGTGCCAGCGGCTCCACAGGGGGCGAGTATGAAAAACTGTTTTTT.

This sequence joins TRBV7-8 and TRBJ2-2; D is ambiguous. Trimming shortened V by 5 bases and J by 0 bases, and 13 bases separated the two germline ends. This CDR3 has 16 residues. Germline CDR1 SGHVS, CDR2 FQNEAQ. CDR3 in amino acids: CASSRAAGPNTGELFF. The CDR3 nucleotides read TGTGCCAGCAGCCGGGCGGCAGGACCGAACACCGGGGAGCTGTTTTTT.

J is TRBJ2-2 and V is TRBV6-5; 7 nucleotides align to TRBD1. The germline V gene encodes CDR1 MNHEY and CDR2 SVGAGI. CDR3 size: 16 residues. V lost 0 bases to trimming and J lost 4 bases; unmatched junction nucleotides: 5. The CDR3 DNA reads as TGTGCCAGCAGTTACTCGAAAGGGGGCATCACCGGGGAGCTGTTTTTT. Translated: CASSYSKGGITGELFF.

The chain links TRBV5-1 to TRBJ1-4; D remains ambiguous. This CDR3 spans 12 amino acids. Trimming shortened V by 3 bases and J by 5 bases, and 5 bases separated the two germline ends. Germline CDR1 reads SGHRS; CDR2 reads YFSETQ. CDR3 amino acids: CASSSQNEKLFF. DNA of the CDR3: TGCGCCAGCAGCTCACAAAATGAAAAACTGTTTTTT.

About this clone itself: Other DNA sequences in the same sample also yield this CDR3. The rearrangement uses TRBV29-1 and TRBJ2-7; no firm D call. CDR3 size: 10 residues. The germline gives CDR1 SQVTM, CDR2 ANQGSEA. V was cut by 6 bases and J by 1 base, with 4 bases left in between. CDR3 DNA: TGCAGCGTAGGGTCCTACGAGCAGTACTTC. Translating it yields CSVGSYEQYF.

CDR3 in DNA: TGTGCCAGCAGTGACCGGGCTAGCGGGGCCCAGTTCTTC. Amino acid sequence: CASSDRASGAQFF. The rearrangement joins TRBV6-4 to TRBJ2-1; 9 nucleotides agree with TRBD2. Germline V gives CDR1 MRHNA, CDR2 SNTAGT. The CDR3 has 13 residues. J gave up 13 bases and V 2 bases, and 6 bases lay outside the gene matches.

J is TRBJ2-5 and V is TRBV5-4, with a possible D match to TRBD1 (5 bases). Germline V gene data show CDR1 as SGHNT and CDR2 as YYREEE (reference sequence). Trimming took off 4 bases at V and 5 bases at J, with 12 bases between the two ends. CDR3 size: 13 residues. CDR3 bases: TGTGCCAGCAGCACGACAGTCTGGGAGACCCAGTACTTC. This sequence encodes CASSTTVWETQYF.

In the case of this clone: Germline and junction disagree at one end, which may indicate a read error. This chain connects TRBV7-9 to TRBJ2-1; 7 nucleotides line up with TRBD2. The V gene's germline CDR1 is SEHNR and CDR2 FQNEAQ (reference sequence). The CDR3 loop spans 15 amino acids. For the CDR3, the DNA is TGTGCCAGCAGCTTTAGGGAGGGCGGCATCAATGGGCAGTTCTTC. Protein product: CASSFREGGINGQFF.

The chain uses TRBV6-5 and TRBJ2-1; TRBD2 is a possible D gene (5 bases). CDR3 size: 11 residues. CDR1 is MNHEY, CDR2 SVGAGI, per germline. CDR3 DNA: TGTGCTACTAGTGGGAACAATGAGCAGTTCTTC. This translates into CATSGNNEQFF.

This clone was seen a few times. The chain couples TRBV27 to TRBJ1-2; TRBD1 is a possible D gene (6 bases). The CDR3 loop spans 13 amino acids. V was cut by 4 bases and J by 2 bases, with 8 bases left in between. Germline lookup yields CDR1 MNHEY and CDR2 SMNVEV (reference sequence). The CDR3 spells CASSSQGNYGYTF. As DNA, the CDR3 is TGTGCCAGCAGTTCTCAGGGGAACTATGGCTACACCTTC.

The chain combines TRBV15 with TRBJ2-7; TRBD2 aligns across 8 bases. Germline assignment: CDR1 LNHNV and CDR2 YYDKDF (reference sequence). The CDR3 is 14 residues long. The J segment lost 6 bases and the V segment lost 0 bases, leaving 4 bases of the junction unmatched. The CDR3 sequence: CATSRDPAGGEQYF. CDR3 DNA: TGTGCCACCAGCAGAGATCCGGCGGGGGGCGAGCAGTACTTC.

CDR3 sequence (DNA): TGTGCCAGCAGTTTACATCAAGCGGTGGGCAATGAGCAGTTCTTC. It yields the protein CASSLHQAVGNEQFF. This chain joins TRBV28 and TRBJ2-1, with D possibly being TRBD2 (5 bases). V was pared by 2 bases and J by 6 bases, with 14 bases between. From germline, CDR1 is MDHEN and CDR2 SYDVKM. This CDR3 region has 15 residues.

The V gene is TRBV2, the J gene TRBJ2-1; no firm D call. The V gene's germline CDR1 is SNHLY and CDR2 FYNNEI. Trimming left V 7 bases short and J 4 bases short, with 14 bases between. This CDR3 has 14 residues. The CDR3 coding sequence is TGTGCCAGCAACGTTCGCTCTGGGTACAATGAGCAGTTCTTC. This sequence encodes CASNVRSGYNEQFF.

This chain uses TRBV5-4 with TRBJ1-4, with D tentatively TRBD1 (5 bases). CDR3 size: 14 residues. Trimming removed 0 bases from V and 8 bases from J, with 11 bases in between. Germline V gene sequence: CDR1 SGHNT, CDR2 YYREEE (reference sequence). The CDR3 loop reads CASSLGRAPEKLFF. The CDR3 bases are TGTGCCAGCAGCTTGGGCAGGGCTCCCGAAAAACTGTTTTTT.

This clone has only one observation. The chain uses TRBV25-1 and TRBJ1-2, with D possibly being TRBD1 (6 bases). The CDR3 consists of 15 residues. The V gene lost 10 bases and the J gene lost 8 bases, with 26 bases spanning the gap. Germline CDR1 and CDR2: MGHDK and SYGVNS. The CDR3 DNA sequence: TGTGCCACCCGAGGGGTAGGGGGTCCGGGGGACGGCTACACCTTC. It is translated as CATRGVGGPGDGYTF.

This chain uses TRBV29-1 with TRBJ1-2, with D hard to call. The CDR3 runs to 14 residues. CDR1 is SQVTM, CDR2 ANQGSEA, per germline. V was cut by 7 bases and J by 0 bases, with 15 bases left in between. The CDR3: CSAVGSLANYGYTF. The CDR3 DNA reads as TGCAGCGCGGTGGGAAGCCTCGCTAACTATGGCTACACCTTC.

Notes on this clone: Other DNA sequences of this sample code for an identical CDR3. The DNA for the CDR3 is TGTGCCAGCAGTTACGGTGGGGGCAATCAGCCCCAGCATTTT. This translates into CASSYGGGNQPQHF. The chain combines TRBV6-2 or TRBV6-3 with TRBJ1-5; D remains ambiguous. Germline V gene lookup returns CDR1 MNHEY and CDR2 SVGEGT. The V gene lost 2 bases and the J gene lost 2 bases, with 7 bases spanning the gap. The CDR3 sequence is 14 residues long.